The source of this TCR beta chain is a study of T cell changes during pregnancy in multiple sclerosis. The CDR3 is made up of 18 amino acids. From germline, CDR1 is MNHEY and CDR2 SMNVEV (reference sequence). The protocol was immunoSEQ multiplex PCR, while the TCRdb copy is restricted to in-frame clones and leaves out a portion. The sample has 14,000 to 15,000 clones; 65% to 90% are singletons. The material was CD8+ T cells from peripheral blood mononuclear cells, obtained in the first trimester of pregnancy. This clonotype was sampled from a female donor with multiple sclerosis, enrolled in a pregnancy study. V gene TRBV27 combines with J gene TRBJ2-5; TRBD1 matches at 9 bases. The end of the DNA aligns better with TRBJ2-7, so the J call may be wrong. The chain's CDR3 is CASSLRFRTGAWSYEQYF. CDR3 DNA sequence: TGTGCCAGCAGTTTAAGGTTTAGGACAGGGGCCTGGAGCTACGAGCAGTACTTC.